The 19 T cell receptor beta chains given below trace back to one sample, sequenced in a study of T cell repertoires in cytomegalovirus infection. TCRdb used MiXCR to reprocess the reads, holding one entry per CDR3 protein. The table lists around 180,000 distinct CDR3 sequences, roughly 28% of them singletons. Sample: PBMCs. These TCRs come from a human donor in good health (CMV status not recorded). Some clones in this sample may be carry-over from other donors' samples.

V is TRBV18 and J is TRBJ2-1; the D gene is possibly TRBD2 (7 bases). The CDR3 loop spans 18 amino acids. The V gene's germline CDR1 is KGHSH and CDR2 LQKENI. The ends were cut back, 5 bases at V and 4 bases at J, with 24 bases in the middle. CDR3 amino acids: CASSSGGLAVALYNEQFF. CDR3 nucleotide sequence: TGTGCCAGCTCATCCGGGGGGCTAGCGGTGGCCCTATACAATGAGCAGTTCTTC.

V gene TRBV4-2 combines with J gene TRBJ2-2, with 8 bases aligning to TRBD2. V shed 0 bases and J 7 bases; nucleotides not matched to a gene: 7. Germline CDR1 is LGHNA and CDR2 is YNFKEQ. The CDR3 is 16 amino acids. CDR3 sequence: CASSQDGSGVSGELFF. CDR3 bases: TGTGCCAGCAGCCAAGACGGTAGCGGGGTAAGCGGGGAGCTGTTTTTT.

This clonotype came up a few times. The CDR3 sequence: CASSPTGLNTGELFF. CDR3 DNA: TGTGCCAGTAGCCCGACAGGATTGAACACCGGGGAGCTGTTTTTT. The chain carries TRBV19 and TRBJ2-2; D is perhaps TRBD1 (6 bases). The germline gives CDR1 LNHDA, CDR2 SQIVND (reference sequence). V lost 6 bases, J lost 1 base, and 12 bases lay in between. This CDR3 contains 15 residues.

This clonotype was found a few times. The chain recombines TRBV28 with TRBJ1-5, with a weak D call TRBD1 (6 bases). V was trimmed by 5 bases and J by 8 bases, leaving 13 bases between them. In germline, CDR1 is MDHEN, CDR2 SYDVKM. The CDR3 totals 13 residues. CDR3: CASSRLQGKPQHF. The CDR3 DNA is TGTGCCAGCAGTCGATTACAGGGAAAGCCCCAGCATTTT.

In its sample, this clonotype was seen many times. CDR3 nucleotides: TGTGCCAGCAGCTCGGACGTCTCGGGGGCCGGGACCCAGTACTTC. It yields the protein CASSSDVSGAGTQYF. The J gene is TRBJ2-5, the V gene TRBV7-3, with D perhaps assigned TRBD1 or TRBD2 (6 bases each). The V gene lost 4 bases and the J gene lost 7 bases, with 19 bases spanning the gap. CDR3 length equals 15 residues. Germline V gene data show CDR1 as SGHTA and CDR2 as FQGTGA.

The chain has TRBV7-2 and TRBJ2-1, with TRBD2 as a possible D gene (5 bases). Germline V gene lookup returns CDR1 SGHTA and CDR2 FQGNSA. This CDR3 comprises 15 residues. V lost 6 bases and J 0 bases, leaving 12 bases between the germline ends. The CDR3 DNA is TGTGCCAGCAGGCAGGACTTAAACTCCTACAATGAGCAGTTCTTC. It encodes CASRQDLNSYNEQFF.

The gene calls are TRBV2 and TRBJ1-1; possibly TRBD1 for D (6 bases). Germline V CDR1 and CDR2: SNHLY, FYNNEI. This CDR3 has 12 residues. Between the trimmed V and J ends, which lost 2 bases and 10 bases, there was a span of 11 bases. The CDR3 loop reads CASSEQGLAAFF. CDR3 DNA: TGTGCCAGCAGTGAACAGGGGCTCGCAGCTTTCTTT.

There are many counts of this clonotype. The V gene is TRBV7-2, the J gene TRBJ2-3; D ambiguous. V was shortened by 5 bases and J by 7 bases, with 4 bases between the two germline ends. The CDR3 loop spans 10 amino acids. Germline CDR1 SGHTA, CDR2 FQGNSA. CDR3: CASSEYTQYF. The CDR3 DNA reads TGTGCCAGCAGCGAATATACGCAGTATTTT.

In its sample, this clonotype was seen once. One junction end does not reproduce the germline sequence, and a read error may be involved. The chain couples TRBV27 to TRBJ2-1, with 11 bases identical to TRBD2. The CDR3 contains 15 residues. Looked up from germline, CDR1 is MNHEY and CDR2 is SMNVEV (reference sequence). The CDR3 DNA follows: TGTGCCAGCAGATTAGCGGGGGGGCACTACAATGAGCAGTTATTC. Amino acids: CASRLAGGHYNEQLF.

The genes are TRBV11-2 and TRBJ2-7; maybe TRBD2 (5 bases). This CDR3 contains 12 residues. Germline lookup yields CDR1 SGHAT and CDR2 FQNNGV. V was pared by 6 bases and J by 7 bases, with 13 bases between. CDR3 amino acids: CASRPSGGEQYF. CDR3 nucleotide sequence: TGTGCCAGCAGGCCAAGCGGTGGGGAGCAGTACTTC.

The V call is TRBV7-9, the J call TRBJ1-1, with 8 bases aligning to TRBD1. The CDR3 loop spans 13 amino acids. The germline V gene has CDR1 SEHNR and CDR2 FQNEAQ (reference sequence). V trimming: 11 bases; J trimming: 1 base; junction bases outside the gene matches: 6. The CDR3 sequence: CAGTGGENTEAFF. The DNA of the CDR3 is TGTGCCGGAACAGGGGGTGAGAACACTGAAGCTTTCTTT.

The genes are TRBV7-2 and TRBJ2-1, with TRBD1 matching 8 bases. J was trimmed by 2 bases and V by 2 bases; bases with no gene match: 2. The CDR3 has 15 residues. Germline V gene sequence: CDR1 SGHTA, CDR2 FQGNSA. The CDR3, as DNA: TGTGCCAGCAGCTTACGGGGACAGGCCTACAATGAGCAGTTCTTC. Amino acid sequence: CASSLRGQAYNEQFF.

This clonotype was seen more than once but under ten times. The chain uses TRBV30 and TRBJ1-1; a possible D gene is TRBD1 (6 bases). Trimming took 1 base from V and 0 from J, leaving 9 bases between them. The CDR3 length is 14 residues. Germline loops: CDR1 GTSNPN, CDR2 SVGIG (reference sequence). CDR3 amino acids: CAWSDRAMNTEAFF. The CDR3 region has the DNA TGTGCCTGGAGTGACAGGGCCATGAACACTGAAGCTTTCTTT. The full variable domain, with the rest looked up from reference TRBV30 and TRBJ1-1, is SQTIHQWPATLVQPVGSPLSLECTVEGTSNPNLYWYRQAAGRGLQLLFYSVGIGQISSEVPQNLSASRPQDRQFILSSKKLLLSDSGFYLCAWSDRAMNTEAFFGQGTRLTVV.

This clonotype has a count of ten or more. The rearrangement uses TRBV7-2 and TRBJ2-7; no firm D call. There are 13 residues in the CDR3. V lost 5 bases, J lost 1 base, and 9 bases lay in between. Germline V CDR1 and CDR2: SGHTA, FQGNSA. The CDR3 here is CASSQGSSYEQYF. For the CDR3, the DNA is TGTGCCAGCAGCCAAGGGTCTTCCTACGAGCAGTACTTC.

This clonotype was counted a few times. The chain is built from TRBV20-1 and TRBJ1-5; D is uncertain. The CDR3 covers 15 residues. V shed 6 bases and J shed 1 base, with 16 bases lying between them. Germline-derived CDR1 and CDR2 are DFQATT and SNEGSKA (reference sequence). This CDR3 is CSASQARASNQPQHF. Written as DNA, the CDR3 is TGCAGTGCGAGCCAGGCCCGGGCAAGCAATCAGCCCCAGCATTTT.

This clonotype has ten or more counts. The CDR3 nucleotides are TGTGCCAGCAGCTTAGAACTAAATCAGCCCCAGCATTTT. Protein sequence: CASSLELNQPQHF. J is TRBJ1-5 and V is TRBV7-2; D uncertain. The length of the CDR3 is 13 residues. Germline-derived CDR1 and CDR2 are SGHTA and FQGNSA. The ends were cut back, 1 base at V and 4 bases at J, with 5 bases in the middle.

This clonotype was detected only a few times. This CDR3 reads CASSIYDRELEAFF. The CDR3 coding sequence is TGTGCCAGCAGCATCTATGACAGGGAATTGGAAGCTTTCTTT. The V and J genes are TRBV13 and TRBJ1-1; the match to TRBD1 covers 7 bases. This CDR3 has 14 residues. J was trimmed by 8 bases and V by 5 bases; bases with no gene match: 11. CDR1 is PRHDT, CDR2 FYEKMQ, per germline (reference sequence).

This clonotype was counted only a few times. The chain joins TRBV19 to TRBJ1-2, with D perhaps matching TRBD1 (6 bases). CDR1 LNHDA and CDR2 SQIVND come from the germline V gene (reference sequence). V was shortened by 5 bases and J by 6 bases, with 16 bases between the two germline ends. CDR3 length: 14 amino acids. The CDR3 spells CASSPSPRTDGYTF. CDR3 coding DNA: TGTGCCAGTAGTCCCTCGCCTCGGACAGATGGCTACACCTTC.

CDR3 sequence (DNA): TGTGCCAGCAGTTACAGGGGGCAGGATGGAAACACCATATATTTT. This codes for CASSYRGQDGNTIYF. The J gene is TRBJ1-3, the V gene TRBV2, with 9 bases lining up with TRBD1. V dropped 5 bases and J dropped 3; count of bases not matched to a gene: 5. The CDR3 extends over 15 amino acids. Germline CDR1 and CDR2: SNHLY and FYNNEI. The entire variable domain, with the rest obtained from reference TRBV2 and TRBJ1-3, is as follows: EPEVTQTPSHQVTQMGQEVILRCVPISNHLYFYWYRQILGQKVEFLVSFYNNEISEKSEIFDDQFSVERPDGSNFTLKIRSTKLEDSAMYFCASSYRGQDGNTIYFGEGSWLTVV.